This TCR beta chain is drawn from a study of blood T cell repertoires in COVID-19 (dated by TCRdb to about 2020). Background on the whole study: The collaborator samples originated in the United States, Italy and Spain and spanned the acute and convalescent phases of COVID-19. The repertoires were released in a freely available public database intended as a resource for research on the immune response to SARS-CoV-2. HLA class I and class II types, where available, came from metadata supplied by the sample provider rather than from assay-based typing. Samples were obtained from the ongoing ImmuneRACE study (first 160 participants) and from approximately 1,200 subjects provided by 6 global collaborators. A de-identified subject ID, COVID-19 status, age in years and sex were almost always included in the sample metadata. The prospective study material was composed of cDNA or gDNA derived from T cells, B-cell-depleted T cells, or PBMCs. The dataset comprised deeply sampled blood TCRbeta repertoires from subjects exposed to, actively infected with, or recovered from COVID-19. Results the study describes overall, beyond this receptor: How much clinical and demographic metadata was included differed by source and by participant, and the metadata was provided uncurated.

The immunoSEQ Assay, a bias-controlled multiplex PCR, was used to amplify TCRbeta CDR3 regions from genomic DNA. Per the authors' processing: The number of nucleated cells in each sample was estimated by amplification of reference gene primers within the assay. To quantify the absolute abundance of each unique TCRbeta CDR3 rearrangement, sequence reads were collapsed and filtered. For each sample, productive Simpson clonality was calculated as the square root of Simpson's diversity index over productive rearrangements. What TCRdb holds here is the immuneACCESS table cut down to in-frame rearrangements. Part of the clones is not present; checked against another copy, under half of the missing clones reflect an unresolved V gene, and the others are unexplained. V and J calls plus clone size are reproduced from that table; the DNA served to infer D and trimming. For this sample the table gives 15,000 or so clones, of which about nine tenths were detected only once. The top ten constitute roughly 12% of the sample.

The germline V gene (reference sequence) yields LGHDT for CDR1 and YNNKEL for CDR2. The CDR3 runs 15 residues from the cysteine to the phenylalanine. Only the CDR3 DNA stays, 45 bases, in frame from base 1. The junction shows trimming of 6 bases on V and 4 bases on J, plus 18 bases between the germline ends. In the case of this clone: This clone's antigen is unknown. No base quality values were provided; no much bigger clone lies one nucleotide off.

Whole blood was collected in K2EDTA tubes by collaborating institutions according to the institutions' own protocols. For TCRbeta analysis, collaborator samples were shipped as frozen whole blood, as isolated PBMCs, or as DNA extracted from either sample type. This chain is built from TRBV3-1 (or the pseudogene TRBV3-2) and TRBJ1-2, and the D gene may be TRBD1, 5 bases matching. Sequencing was done on a sample of peripheral blood. The receptor comes from a human donor in a cohort sampled during active COVID-19. The CDR3 is CASRYSGAGFYGYTF. The nucleotide sequence is TGTGCCAGCAGGTACAGTGGGGCGGGGTTCTATGGCTACACCTTC.